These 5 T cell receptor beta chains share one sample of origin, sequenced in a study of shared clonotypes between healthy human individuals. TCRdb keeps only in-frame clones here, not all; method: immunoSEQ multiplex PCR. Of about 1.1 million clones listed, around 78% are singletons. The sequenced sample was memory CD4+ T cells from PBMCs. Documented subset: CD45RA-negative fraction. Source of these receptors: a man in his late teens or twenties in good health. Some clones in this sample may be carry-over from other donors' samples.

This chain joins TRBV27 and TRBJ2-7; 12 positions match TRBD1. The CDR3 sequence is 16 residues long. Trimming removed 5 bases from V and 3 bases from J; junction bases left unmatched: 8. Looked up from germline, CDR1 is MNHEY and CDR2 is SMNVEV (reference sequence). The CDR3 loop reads CASSLGTGGIVYEQYF. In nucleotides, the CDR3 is TGTGCCAGCAGTCTAGGGACAGGGGGCATCGTCTACGAGCAGTACTTC.

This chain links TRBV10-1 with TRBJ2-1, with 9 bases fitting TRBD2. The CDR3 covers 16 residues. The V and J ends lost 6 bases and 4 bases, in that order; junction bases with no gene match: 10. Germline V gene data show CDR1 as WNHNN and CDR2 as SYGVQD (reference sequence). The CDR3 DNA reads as TGCGCCAGCAGGCCGTGGGGACTAGCTGGTTACAATGAGCAGTTCTTC. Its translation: CASRPWGLAGYNEQFF.

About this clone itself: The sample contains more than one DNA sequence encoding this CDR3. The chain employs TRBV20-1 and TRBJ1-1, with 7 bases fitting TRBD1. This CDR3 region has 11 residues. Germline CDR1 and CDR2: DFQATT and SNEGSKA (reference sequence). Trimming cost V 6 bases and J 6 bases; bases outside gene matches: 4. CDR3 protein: CSAPGGAEAFF. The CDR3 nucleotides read TGCAGTGCGCCAGGGGGAGCTGAAGCTTTCTTT.

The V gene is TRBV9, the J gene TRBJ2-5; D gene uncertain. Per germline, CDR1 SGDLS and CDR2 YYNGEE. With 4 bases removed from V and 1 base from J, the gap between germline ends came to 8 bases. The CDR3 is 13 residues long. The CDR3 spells CASSTSSQETQYF. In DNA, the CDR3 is TGTGCCAGCAGCACCAGTAGCCAAGAGACCCAGTACTTC.

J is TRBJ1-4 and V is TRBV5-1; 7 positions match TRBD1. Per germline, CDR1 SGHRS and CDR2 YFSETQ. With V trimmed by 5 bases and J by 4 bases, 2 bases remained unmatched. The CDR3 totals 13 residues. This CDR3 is CASRGQSNEKLFF. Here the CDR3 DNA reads TGCGCCAGCAGGGGACAGAGTAATGAAAAACTGTTTTTT.